This section outlines one T cell receptor beta chain sequence together with its context. Its antigen is not known. Libraries were made from TCR beta cDNA, and they carried unique molecular identifiers. Around 500,000 cDNA molecules were obtained from around 0.96 to 9.9 million T cells. TCRdb passed the PCR reads through MiXCR, listing each CDR3 protein once. The sample comprises hundreds of thousands of distinct CDR3 sequences, more than 50% of which are singletons, and around 11% rests with the top ten. The sample belongs to a study of post-analysis software for immune sequencing data. Study context: Patients had relapsing-remitting, secondary progressive or progressive-relapsing multiple sclerosis; some lacked subtype. The study, taken as a whole, reports: Strong same-batch co-clustering of samples appeared with F measure clustering. Elevated frequency relative to controls characterized four or five TRBV segments in patients, TRBV5-6, TRBV5-1 and TRBV20-1 among them.

Trimming removed 0 bases at V and 3 bases at J, with 12 bases between. Germline V gene sequence: CDR1 SGHAT, CDR2 FQNNGV. This CDR3 is built from 15 residues. The chain is built from TRBV11-2 and TRBJ2-7, with no clear D. Sequenced input: blood. This TCR was sampled from a girl aged 2 to 10 with multiple sclerosis. Here the CDR3 reads CASSLDRQEFYEQYF. The CDR3, as DNA: TGTGCCAGCAGCTTAGATCGGCAGGAGTTCTACGAGCAGTACTTC.